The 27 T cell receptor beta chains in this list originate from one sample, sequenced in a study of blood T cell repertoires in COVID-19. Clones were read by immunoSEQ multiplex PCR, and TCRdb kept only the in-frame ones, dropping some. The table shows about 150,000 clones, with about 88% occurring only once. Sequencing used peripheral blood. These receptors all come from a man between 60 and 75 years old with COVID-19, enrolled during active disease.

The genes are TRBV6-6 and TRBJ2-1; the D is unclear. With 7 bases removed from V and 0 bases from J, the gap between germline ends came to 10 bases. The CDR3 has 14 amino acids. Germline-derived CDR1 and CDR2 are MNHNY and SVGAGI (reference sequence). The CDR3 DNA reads TGTGCCAGCACCCCCCTAGGCTCCTACAATGAGCAGTTCTTC. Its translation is CASTPLGSYNEQFF.

Written as DNA, the CDR3 is TGTGCCAGTAGTAATCAGGGGGTGGGGACTGAAGCTTTCTTT. Residues: CASSNQGVGTEAFF. The V gene is TRBV19, the J gene TRBJ1-1, with TRBD1 matching over 7 bases. J gave up 5 bases and V 4 bases, and 7 bases lay outside the gene matches. The CDR3 contains 14 residues. Germline CDR1 reads LNHDA; CDR2 reads SQIVND (reference sequence).

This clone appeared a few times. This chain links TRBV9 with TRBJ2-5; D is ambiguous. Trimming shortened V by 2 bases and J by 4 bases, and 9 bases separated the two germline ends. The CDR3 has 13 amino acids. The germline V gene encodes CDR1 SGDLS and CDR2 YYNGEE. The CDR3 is CASSVDKAETQYF. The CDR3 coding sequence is TGTGCCAGCAGCGTCGACAAGGCAGAGACCCAGTACTTC.

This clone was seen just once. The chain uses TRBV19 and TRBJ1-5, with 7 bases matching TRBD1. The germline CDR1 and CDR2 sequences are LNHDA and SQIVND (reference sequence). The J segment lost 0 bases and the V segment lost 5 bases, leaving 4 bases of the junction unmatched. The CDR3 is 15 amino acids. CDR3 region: CASSYDRDSNQPQHF. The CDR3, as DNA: TGTGCCAGTAGTTACGACAGGGATAGCAATCAGCCCCAGCATTTT.

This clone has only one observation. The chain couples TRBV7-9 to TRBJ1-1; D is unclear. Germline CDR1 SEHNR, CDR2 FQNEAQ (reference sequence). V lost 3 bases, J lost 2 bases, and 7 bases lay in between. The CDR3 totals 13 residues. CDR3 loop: CASSFGSNTEAFF. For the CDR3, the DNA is TGTGCCAGCAGCTTCGGGTCAAACACTGAAGCTTTCTTT.

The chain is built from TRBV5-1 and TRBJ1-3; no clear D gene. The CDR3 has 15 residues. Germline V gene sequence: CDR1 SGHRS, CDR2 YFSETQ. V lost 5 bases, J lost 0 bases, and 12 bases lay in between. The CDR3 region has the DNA TGCGCCAGCAGAATGGACGGGAGCTCTGGAAACACCATATATTTT. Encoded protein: CASRMDGSSGNTIYF.

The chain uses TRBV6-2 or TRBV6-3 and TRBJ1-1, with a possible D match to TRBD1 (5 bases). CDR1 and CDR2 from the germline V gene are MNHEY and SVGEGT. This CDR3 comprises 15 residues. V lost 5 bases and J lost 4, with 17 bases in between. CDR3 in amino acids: CASSRVWGGTTEAFF. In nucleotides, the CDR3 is TGTGCCAGCAGTCGCGTTTGGGGGGGGACCACTGAAGCTTTCTTT.

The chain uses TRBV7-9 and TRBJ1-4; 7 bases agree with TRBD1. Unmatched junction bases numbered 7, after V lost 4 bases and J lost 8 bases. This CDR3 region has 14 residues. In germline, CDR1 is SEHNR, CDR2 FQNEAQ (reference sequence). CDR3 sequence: CASSYRQGGEKLFF. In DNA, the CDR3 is TGTGCCAGCAGCTACCGACAGGGAGGAGAAAAACTGTTTTTT.

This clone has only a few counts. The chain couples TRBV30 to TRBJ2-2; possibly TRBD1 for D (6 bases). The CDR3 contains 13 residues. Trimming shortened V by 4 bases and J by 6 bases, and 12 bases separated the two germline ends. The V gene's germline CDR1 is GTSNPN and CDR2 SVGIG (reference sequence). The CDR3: CAWTTGPPGELFF. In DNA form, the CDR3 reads TGTGCCTGGACGACAGGACCTCCCGGGGAGCTGTTTTTT.

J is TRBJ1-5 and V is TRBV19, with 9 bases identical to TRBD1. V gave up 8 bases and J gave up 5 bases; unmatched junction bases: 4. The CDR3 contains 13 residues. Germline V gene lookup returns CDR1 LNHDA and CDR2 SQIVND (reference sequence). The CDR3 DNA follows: TGTGCCAGTTCGGGGGACAGGGATCAGCCCCAGCATTTT. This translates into CASSGDRDQPQHF.

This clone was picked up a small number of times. CDR3 sequence: CASSLKRGTGFYEQYF. CDR3 coding DNA: TGTGCCAGCAGCTTGAAGAGGGGGACAGGGTTCTACGAGCAGTACTTC. The chain is built from TRBV5-4 and TRBJ2-7; TRBD1 aligns across 9 bases. Germline values: CDR1 SGHNT, CDR2 YYREEE (reference sequence). The CDR3 length is 16 residues. The J segment lost 3 bases and the V segment lost 1 base, leaving 8 bases of the junction unmatched.

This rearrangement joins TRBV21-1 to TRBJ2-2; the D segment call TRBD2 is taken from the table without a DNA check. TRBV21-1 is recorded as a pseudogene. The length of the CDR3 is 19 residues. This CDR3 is CASSRGLAGGPANTGELFF. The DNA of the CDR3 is TGTGCCAGCAGCAGAGGACTAGCGGGGGGGCCAGCGAACACCGGGGAGCTGTTTTTT.

For the CDR3, the DNA is TGTGCCAGCCGGCCCAGCGGGGGGGCCAGGGAGACCCAGTACTTC. As protein: CASRPSGGARETQYF. The chain carries TRBV28 and TRBJ2-5; 10 nucleotides line up with TRBD2. CDR3 length equals 15 residues. With V trimmed by 8 bases and J by 5 bases, 11 bases remained unmatched. Germline V gene lookup returns CDR1 MDHEN and CDR2 SYDVKM.

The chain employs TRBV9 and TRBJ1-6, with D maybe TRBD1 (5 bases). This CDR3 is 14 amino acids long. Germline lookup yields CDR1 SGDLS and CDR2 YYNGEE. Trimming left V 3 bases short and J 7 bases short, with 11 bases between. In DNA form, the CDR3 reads TGTGCCAGCAGCGCCGCGGGGACCAATTCACCCCTCCACTTT. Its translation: CASSAAGTNSPLHF.

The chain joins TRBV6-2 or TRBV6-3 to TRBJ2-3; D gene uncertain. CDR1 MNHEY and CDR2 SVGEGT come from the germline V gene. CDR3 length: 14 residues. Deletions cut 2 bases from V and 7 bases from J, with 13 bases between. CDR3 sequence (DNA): TGTGCCAGCAGTTACGGTCTGGAGCTATATACGCAGTATTTT. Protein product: CASSYGLELYTQYF.

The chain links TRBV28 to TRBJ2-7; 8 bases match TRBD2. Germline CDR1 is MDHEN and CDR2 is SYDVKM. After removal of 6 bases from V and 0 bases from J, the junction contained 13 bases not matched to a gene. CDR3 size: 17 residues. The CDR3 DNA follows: TGTGCCAGCAGCCCCCCTATTGGCACTAGCGGCTCCTACGAGCAGTACTTC. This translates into CASSPPIGTSGSYEQYF.

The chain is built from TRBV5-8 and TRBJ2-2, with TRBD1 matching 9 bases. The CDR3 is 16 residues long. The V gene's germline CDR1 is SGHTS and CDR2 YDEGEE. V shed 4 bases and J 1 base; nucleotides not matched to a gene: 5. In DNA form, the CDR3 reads TGTGCCAGCAGCGCGGGACAGGGATGGAACACCGGGGAGCTGTTTTTT. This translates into CASSAGQGWNTGELFF.

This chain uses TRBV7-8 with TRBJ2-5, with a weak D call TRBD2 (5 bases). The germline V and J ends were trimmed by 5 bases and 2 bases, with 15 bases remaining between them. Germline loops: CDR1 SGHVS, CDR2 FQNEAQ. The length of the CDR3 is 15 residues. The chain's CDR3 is CASSPNEGRQETQYF. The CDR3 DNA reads TGTGCCAGCAGCCCCAATGAGGGTAGACAAGAGACCCAGTACTTC.

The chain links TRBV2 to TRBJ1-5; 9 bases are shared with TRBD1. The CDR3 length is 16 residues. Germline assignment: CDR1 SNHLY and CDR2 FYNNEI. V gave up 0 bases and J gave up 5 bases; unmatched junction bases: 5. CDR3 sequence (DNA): TGTGCCAGCAGTGAAGCGCTTCGGACAGGGGATCAGCCCCAGCATTTT. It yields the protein CASSEALRTGDQPQHF.

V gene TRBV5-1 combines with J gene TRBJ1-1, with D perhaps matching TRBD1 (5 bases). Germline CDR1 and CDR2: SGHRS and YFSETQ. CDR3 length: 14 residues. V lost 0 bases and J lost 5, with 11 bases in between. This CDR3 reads CASSLGAGLTEAFF. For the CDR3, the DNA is TGCGCCAGCAGCTTGGGGGCAGGGTTAACTGAAGCTTTCTTT.

DNA for the CDR3: TGTGCCAGCAGCGCCAGTGGCGTATACGGGGGTACCTCTCTGGATACGCAGTATTTT. Translation gives CASSASGVYGGTSLDTQYF. The V and J genes are TRBV7-3 and TRBJ2-3; D is possibly TRBD2 (6 bases). Trimming cost V 5 bases and J 6 bases, with 30 bases left between them. This CDR3 spans 19 amino acids. The V gene's germline CDR1 is SGHTA and CDR2 FQGTGA. Full variable domain (outside the CDR3, taken from reference TRBV7-3 and TRBJ2-3): GAGVSQTPSNKVTEKGKYVELRCDPISGHTALYWYRQSLGQGPEFLIYFQGTGAADDSGLPNDRFFAVRPEGSVSTLKIQRTERGDSAVYLCASSASGVYGGTSLDTQYFGPGTRLTVL.

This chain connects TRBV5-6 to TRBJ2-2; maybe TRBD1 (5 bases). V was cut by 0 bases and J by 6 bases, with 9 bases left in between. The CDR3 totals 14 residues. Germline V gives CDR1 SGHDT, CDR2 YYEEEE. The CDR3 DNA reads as TGTGCCAGCAGCTTGGTTCAGGGCGCCGGGGAGCTGTTTTTT. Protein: CASSLVQGAGELFF.

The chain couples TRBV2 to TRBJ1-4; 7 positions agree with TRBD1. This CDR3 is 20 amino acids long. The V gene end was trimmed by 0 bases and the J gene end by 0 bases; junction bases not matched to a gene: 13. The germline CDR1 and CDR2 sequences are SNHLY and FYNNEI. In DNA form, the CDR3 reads TGTGCCAGCAGTGAAGCGCTTGGCAGGGGGTCCCACCCAACTAATGAAAAACTGTTTTTT. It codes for CASSEALGRGSHPTNEKLFF. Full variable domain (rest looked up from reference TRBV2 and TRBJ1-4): EPEVTQTPSHQVTQMGQEVILRCVPISNHLYFYWYRQILGQKVEFLVSFYNNEISEKSEIFDDQFSVERPDGSNFTLKIRSTKLEDSAMYFCASSEALGRGSHPTNEKLFFGSGTQLSVL.

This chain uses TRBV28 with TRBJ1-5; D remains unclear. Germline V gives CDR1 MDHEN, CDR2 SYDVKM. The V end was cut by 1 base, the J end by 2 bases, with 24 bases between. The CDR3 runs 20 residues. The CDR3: CASSLYPEEGPPFGNQPQHF. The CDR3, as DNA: TGTGCCAGCAGTTTATATCCCGAGGAGGGTCCCCCGTTTGGCAATCAGCCCCAGCATTTT. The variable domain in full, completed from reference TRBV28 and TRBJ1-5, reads DVKVTQSSRYLVKRTGEKVFLECVQDMDHENMFWYRQDPGLGLRLIYFSYDVKMKEKGDIPEGYSVSREKKERFSLILESASTNQTSMYLCASSLYPEEGPPFGNQPQHFGDGTRLSIL.

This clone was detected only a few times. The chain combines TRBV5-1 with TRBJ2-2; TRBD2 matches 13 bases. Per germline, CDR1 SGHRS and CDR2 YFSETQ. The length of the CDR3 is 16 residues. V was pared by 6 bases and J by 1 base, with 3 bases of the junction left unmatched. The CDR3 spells CASNGLAGVNTGELFF. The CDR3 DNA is TGCGCCAGCAACGGACTAGCGGGGGTGAACACCGGGGAGCTGTTTTTT.

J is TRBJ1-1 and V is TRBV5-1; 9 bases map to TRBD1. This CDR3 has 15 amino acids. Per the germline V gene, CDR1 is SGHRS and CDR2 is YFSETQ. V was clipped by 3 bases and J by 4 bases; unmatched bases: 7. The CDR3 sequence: CASSSDRGGGTEAFF. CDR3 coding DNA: TGCGCCAGCAGCTCGGACAGGGGAGGCGGCACTGAAGCTTTCTTT. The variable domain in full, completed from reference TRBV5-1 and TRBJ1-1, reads KAGVTQTPRYLIKTRGQQVTLSCSPISGHRSVSWYQQTPGQGLQFLFEYFSETQRNKGNFPGRFSGRQFSNSRSEMNVSTLELGDSALYLCASSSDRGGGTEAFFGQGTRLTVV.

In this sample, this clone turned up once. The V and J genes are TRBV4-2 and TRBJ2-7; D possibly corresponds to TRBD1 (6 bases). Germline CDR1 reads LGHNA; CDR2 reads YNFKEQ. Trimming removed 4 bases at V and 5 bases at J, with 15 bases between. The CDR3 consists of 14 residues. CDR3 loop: CASSPTQGRNEQYF. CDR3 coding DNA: TGTGCCAGCAGCCCCACACAGGGTAGGAACGAGCAGTACTTC.